The 31 T cell receptor beta chains reported below all come from one sample, sequenced in a study of Graves' ophthalmopathy and Graves' hyperthyroidism. Researchers took RNA transcripts and amplified TCR beta CDR3 regions from them. An initial RT-PCR round employing HTBI primers preceded a second-round multiplex PCR. TCRdb reanalysed the multiplex PCR reads using MiXCR and keeps one entry per CDR3 protein. This table holds around 1.1 million distinct CDR3 sequences, 36% found once. Specimen: peripheral blood or thyroid tissue (not recorded which). The receptor source for this set is an adult man with Graves' hyperthyroidism.

This clonotype showed up just once. Written as DNA, the CDR3 is TGCGCCAGCAGCTTCGGACAGCTCCCTGGGGCCAACGTCCTGACTTTC. Amino acids: CASSFGQLPGANVLTF. The J gene is TRBJ2-6, the V gene TRBV5-1; possibly TRBD1 for D (6 bases). The CDR3 has 16 amino acids. Trimming shortened V by 2 bases and J by 2 bases, and 11 bases separated the two germline ends. Germline CDR1 SGHRS, CDR2 YFSETQ.

The V gene is TRBV12-3 or TRBV12-4, the J gene TRBJ2-3, with 7 positions matching TRBD2. Trimming at V came to 0 bases and at J to 3 bases, leaving 3 bases not matched to a gene. CDR3 length equals 15 residues. The CDR3 DNA follows: TGTGCCAGCAGTTTAGCGAGCGGGAAGACAGATACGCAGTATTTT. This gives the protein CASSLASGKTDTQYF.

This clonotype appeared many times. J is TRBJ1-5 and V is TRBV7-9; maybe TRBD1 (5 bases). Germline CDR1 is SEHNR and CDR2 is FQNEAQ (reference sequence). There are 14 residues in the CDR3. V lost 3 bases and J 3 bases, leaving 9 bases between the germline ends. CDR3 DNA sequence: TGTGCCAGCAGCTTGCAGGGCTTCAATCAGCCCCAGCATTTT. It encodes CASSLQGFNQPQHF.

The chain joins TRBV12-3 or TRBV12-4 to TRBJ1-2, with 11 positions matching TRBD1. CDR3 length: 16 amino acids. V dropped 8 bases and J dropped 5; count of bases not matched to a gene: 13. This CDR3 is CASRSDRGRREYGYTF. Here the CDR3 DNA reads TGTGCCAGCCGATCGGACAGGGGGCGCAGGGAGTATGGCTACACCTTC.

This clonotype has more than one count but fewer than ten. The gene calls are TRBV5-1 and TRBJ2-5, with 7 bases aligning to TRBD2. The germline gives CDR1 SGHRS, CDR2 YFSETQ. V shed 2 bases, J shed 0 bases, and the junction held 4 bases outside the gene matches. The CDR3 runs to 15 residues. CDR3 protein: CASSFPRGYQETQYF. The CDR3 bases are TGCGCCAGCAGCTTCCCGCGGGGGTACCAAGAGACCCAGTACTTC. Looking up the rest from reference TRBV5-1 and TRBJ2-5 gives the full variable domain: KAGVTQTPRYLIKTRGQQVTLSCSPISGHRSVSWYQQTPGQGLQFLFEYFSETQRNKGNFPGRFSGRQFSNSRSEMNVSTLELGDSALYLCASSFPRGYQETQYFGPGTRLLVL.

The rearrangement joins TRBV19 to TRBJ1-1, with 7 bases identical to TRBD1. V shed 8 bases and J 0 bases; nucleotides not matched to a gene: 6. The CDR3 sequence is 14 residues long. Germline assignment: CDR1 LNHDA and CDR2 SQIVND (reference sequence). CDR3 DNA: TGTGCCAGTGGACAGGCCACAATGAACACTGAAGCTTTCTTT. Its protein is CASGQATMNTEAFF.

Turning to this clonotype: Compared with germline, one end of the junction differs, possibly owing to a read error. The rearrangement links TRBV7-2 to TRBJ2-7; 9 bases fit TRBD2. The CDR3 is 13 amino acids. CDR1 and CDR2 (germline): SGHTA, FQGNSA. In DNA form, the CDR3 reads TGTGCCAGCAGGGTTACTAGCGGGCGCCCTGCCGTCTTC. Protein: CASRVTSGRPAVF.

This clonotype turned up a few times. The chain is built from TRBV27 and TRBJ1-4; D not resolved. V lost 5 bases, J lost 0 bases, and 16 bases lay in between. The CDR3 length is 17 residues. Per germline, CDR1 MNHEY and CDR2 SMNVEV (reference sequence). The CDR3 nucleotides are TGTGCCAGCAGTCCCGGCGGGTCGGCAGCAACTAATGAAAAACTGTTTTTT. Residues: CASSPGGSAATNEKLFF.

This clonotype was recorded once. A read error is possible here, since a much larger clone lies one base away. Because the CDR3 is missing its conserved closing phenylalanine or tryptophan, this is likely a read error. The chain employs TRBV7-9 and TRBJ1-1; 8 bases line up with TRBD1. There are 15 residues in the CDR3. Germline V gene sequence: CDR1 SEHNR, CDR2 FQNEAQ (reference sequence). Trimming removed 4 bases from V and 5 bases from J; junction bases left unmatched: 9. CDR3 nucleotides: TGTGCCAGCAGCTATCCGAGGACAGGGTTGACTGAAGCTTTCGTT. Translating it yields CASSYPRTGLTEAFV.

Details on this clonotype: The junction departs from the called germline gene at one end, perhaps through a read error. The chain has TRBV7-7 and TRBJ2-2; no reliable D call. CDR1 is SSHAT, CDR2 FNYEAQ, per germline (reference sequence). The CDR3 contains 15 residues. CDR3 loop: CASSLNLDDTGELFF. In DNA, the CDR3 is TGTGCTAGCAGCTTAAATTTGGATGACACCGGGGAGCTGTTTTTT.

This clonotype has only a few counts. This chain links TRBV5-4 with TRBJ2-2, with D unresolved. V shed 6 bases and J shed 0 bases, with 9 bases lying between them. The CDR3 has 14 amino acids. CDR1 and CDR2 from the germline V gene are SGHNT and YYREEE (reference sequence). The CDR3: CASTDLANTGELFF. The CDR3 DNA is TGTGCCAGCACCGACCTAGCGAACACCGGGGAGCTGTTTTTT.

Written as DNA, the CDR3 is TGTGCCACCAGCAGGGGGGTCGGGGAGCAGTACTTC. Its protein is CATSRGVGEQYF. The gene calls are TRBV15 and TRBJ2-7, with D perhaps being TRBD1 or TRBD2 (5 bases each). This CDR3 is 12 amino acids long. Germline CDR1 and CDR2: LNHNV and YYDKDF (reference sequence). Deletions cut 3 bases from V and 7 bases from J, with 10 bases between.

To note about this clonotype: A junction boundary mismatches the germline segment, possibly from a read error. This chain uses TRBV7-8 with TRBJ2-5, with D perhaps matching TRBD2 (6 bases). This CDR3 has 14 residues. CDR1 SGHVS and CDR2 FQNEAQ come from the germline V gene. The CDR3 loop reads CASSQGAGNQPQYF. CDR3 DNA: TGCGCCAGCAGCCAAGGAGCGGGTAATCAGCCCCAGTACTTC.

This chain uses TRBV29-1 with TRBJ1-1; possible D gene TRBD1, 5 bases. With 4 bases removed from V and 4 bases from J, the gap between germline ends came to 13 bases. CDR1 and CDR2 (germline): SQVTM, ANQGSEA. This CDR3 has 13 amino acids. CDR3: CSVGRGGSTEAFF. DNA of the CDR3: TGCAGCGTTGGCCGGGGGGGAAGCACTGAAGCTTTCTTT. The full variable domain, completed using reference TRBV29-1 and TRBJ1-1, is SAVISQKPSRDICQRGTSLTIQCQVDSQVTMMFWYRQQPGQSLTLIATANQGSEATYESGFVIDKFPISRPNLTFSTLTVSNMSPEDSSIYLCSVGRGGSTEAFFGQGTRLTVV.

This clonotype has a handful of counts. The CDR3 DNA follows: TGCAGTGCTGGACAGGGGGACGAGCAGTACTTC. Its protein product is CSAGQGDEQYF. The chain couples TRBV20-1 to TRBJ2-7, with TRBD1 matching 10 bases. From germline, CDR1 is DFQATT and CDR2 SNEGSKA (reference sequence). J gave up 5 bases and V 5 bases, and 0 bases lay outside the gene matches. This CDR3 region has 11 residues.

A few counts support this clonotype. This chain connects TRBV12-3 or TRBV12-4 to TRBJ1-1; 9 bases align to TRBD1. This CDR3 is built from 14 residues. V dropped 6 bases and J dropped 5; count of bases not matched to a gene: 7. The CDR3 DNA sequence: TGTGCCAGCAGGAATAGACAGGGGGGGACTGAAGCTTTCTTT. Translated: CASRNRQGGTEAFF.

In this sample, this clonotype turned up many times. The chain uses TRBV5-1 and TRBJ2-2; no clear D. CDR1 is SGHRS, CDR2 YFSETQ, per germline. CDR3 length: 12 residues. V gave up 4 bases and J gave up 1 base, with 2 bases separating them. The CDR3 DNA reads as TGCGCCAGCAGCGAGAACACCGGGGAGCTGTTTTTT. It yields the protein CASSENTGELFF.

This clonotype was seen repeatedly, ten times or more. The chain employs TRBV14 and TRBJ1-1; 8 bases match TRBD1. The germline gives CDR1 SGHDN, CDR2 FVKESK. J lost 4 bases, V lost 0 bases, and 10 bases had no gene match. This CDR3 contains 17 residues. The CDR3 here is CASSQDPGRGLVTEAFF. CDR3 in DNA: TGTGCCAGCAGCCAAGATCCAGGCAGGGGGCTGGTCACTGAAGCTTTCTTT.

Of note for this clonotype: Just one base apart from a much larger clone, this may be a read error. This likely comes from a read error, as the CDR3 has no conserved phenylalanine or tryptophan at its end. V usage is TRBV29-1 and J usage is TRBJ2-2; D not certain. The CDR3 is 11 residues long. The germline V gene has CDR1 SQVTM and CDR2 ANQGSEA. V was clipped by 7 bases and J by 4 bases, with 7 bases between them. As DNA, the CDR3 is TGCAGCGCCTTGGGCACCGGGGAGCTGTTTCTT. It codes for CSALGTGELFL.

This clonotype was seen many times. The J gene is TRBJ2-7, the V gene TRBV7-9; no clear D gene. Trimming took 7 bases from V and 2 from J, leaving 15 bases between them. The CDR3 sequence is 14 residues long. CDR1 is SEHNR, CDR2 FQNEAQ, per germline (reference sequence). Written as DNA, the CDR3 is TGTGCCAGCACCTACTCGCCAGACCCCTACGAGCAGTACTTC. The encoded protein is CASTYSPDPYEQYF.

This clonotype has just a few counts. The CDR3 DNA reads as TGTGCCTGGGGGGGACAGACGAACACTGAAGCTTTCTTT. The encoded protein is CAWGGQTNTEAFF. The rearrangement uses TRBV7-9 and TRBJ1-1; 7 nucleotides align to TRBD1. With V trimmed by 11 bases and J by 1 base, 7 bases remained unmatched. Germline-derived CDR1 and CDR2 are SEHNR and FQNEAQ (reference sequence). The CDR3 totals 13 residues.

The chain couples TRBV20-1 to TRBJ2-1; D unclear. The CDR3 loop spans 12 amino acids. CDR1 and CDR2 (germline): DFQATT, SNEGSKA (reference sequence). Trimming removed 5 bases from V and 5 bases from J, with 10 bases in between. In DNA form, the CDR3 reads TGCAGTGCTCTCGGCGGAAACAATGAGCAGTTCTTC. This gives the protein CSALGGNNEQFF.

The chain couples TRBV6-2 or TRBV6-3 to TRBJ1-5; a weak D match, TRBD1 (5 bases). The CDR3 contains 14 residues. Germline CDR1 reads MNHEY; CDR2 reads SVGEGT. The V and J ends lost 2 bases and 10 bases respectively, with 15 bases between them. DNA for the CDR3: TGTGCCAGCAGTTACGGTTCCAGGGCGTCTCCCCAGCATTTT. It yields the protein CASSYGSRASPQHF.

This clonotype was recorded only once. The rearrangement links TRBV6-2 or TRBV6-3 to TRBJ2-2; 7 positions match TRBD2. J lost 4 bases, V lost 6 bases, and 8 bases had no gene match. The CDR3 loop spans 15 amino acids. Germline CDR1 reads MNHEY; CDR2 reads SVGEGT. The CDR3 nucleotides are TGTGCCAGCAGAACCGGGACTATCGCCACCGGGGAGCTGTTTTTT. Protein product: CASRTGTIATGELFF.

The rearrangement uses TRBV25-1 and TRBJ2-1, with D perhaps matching TRBD2 (6 bases). The CDR3 length is 13 residues. Trimming cost V 9 bases and J 4 bases, with 13 bases left between them. Germline V CDR1 and CDR2: MGHDK, SYGVNS. The CDR3 DNA reads as TGTGCCAGTGGAGGGAGGACGTACAATGAGCAGTTCTTC. It specifies CASGGRTYNEQFF. The whole variable domain, filled in from reference TRBV25-1 and TRBJ2-1, reads EADIYQTPRYLVIGTGKKITLECSQTMGHDKMYWYQQDPGMELHLIHYSYGVNSTEKGDLSSESTVSRIRTEHFPLTLESARPSHTSQYLCASGGRTYNEQFFGPGTRLTVL.

In this sample, this clonotype turned up many times. The chain uses TRBV7-2 and TRBJ1-1; D possibly corresponds to TRBD1 (5 bases). Trimming stripped 2 bases from V and 3 bases from J, with 13 bases between. Per the germline V gene, CDR1 is SGHTA and CDR2 is FQGNSA. The CDR3 runs 15 residues. The DNA for the CDR3 is TGTGCCAGCAGCTTATCAACGGGGCCCTACACTGAAGCTTTCTTT. The encoded protein is CASSLSTGPYTEAFF.

This clonotype has ten or more counts. V usage is TRBV20-1 and J usage is TRBJ2-7, with D tentatively TRBD1 or TRBD2 (5 bases each). V shed 7 bases and J shed 0 bases, with 10 bases lying between them. The CDR3 is made up of 12 amino acids. CDR1 and CDR2 (germline): DFQATT, SNEGSKA (reference sequence). As DNA, the CDR3 is TGCAGTGGGGGGATCAGCTCCTACGAGCAGTACTTC. This codes for CSGGISSYEQYF.

The V call is TRBV7-6, the J call TRBJ1-5, with a weak D call TRBD1 (5 bases). V was trimmed by 6 bases and J by 6 bases, leaving 27 bases between them. The CDR3 is 18 residues long. Germline CDR1 SGHVS, CDR2 FNYEAQ. The CDR3 loop is CASRKHPVRDLLVQPQHF. The DNA for the CDR3 is TGTGCCAGCAGGAAGCACCCTGTCAGGGACCTACTGGTTCAGCCCCAGCATTTT. The full variable domain, with the rest looked up from reference TRBV7-6 and TRBJ1-5, is GAGVSQSPRYKVTKRGQDVALRCDPISGHVSLYWYRQALGQGPEFLTYFNYEAQQDKSGLPNDRFSAERPEGSISTLTIQRTEQRDSAMYRCASRKHPVRDLLVQPQHFGDGTRLSIL.

This rearrangement joins TRBV24-1 to TRBJ1-2; no definite D call. The CDR3 has 11 residues. Trimming took off 7 bases at V and 4 bases at J, with 6 bases between the two ends. In germline, CDR1 is KGHDR, CDR2 SFDVKD. CDR3 DNA sequence: TGTGCCACCAGCGCCCCCTATGGCTACACCTTC. Translated, it gives CATSAPYGYTF.

This chain links TRBV10-2 with TRBJ2-7, with D maybe TRBD2 (6 bases). The germline CDR1 and CDR2 sequences are WSHSY and SAAADI. V lost 6 bases and J 2 bases, leaving 23 bases between the germline ends. The CDR3 consists of 17 residues. The CDR3 bases are TGCGCCAGCAGCCAAGATATCGGGGGAGATTCGCCCTACGAGCAGTACTTC. Translated, it gives CASSQDIGGDSPYEQYF.

In this sample, this clonotype turned up a few times. The chain links TRBV10-3 to TRBJ1-1, with 7 positions matching TRBD1. V trimming: 4 bases; J trimming: 1 base; junction bases outside the gene matches: 9. In germline, CDR1 is ENHRY, CDR2 SYGVKD. This CDR3 is 16 amino acids long. The CDR3 reads CAISVGQGGRNTEAFF. As DNA, the CDR3 is TGTGCCATCAGTGTTGGGCAGGGGGGAAGGAACACTGAAGCTTTCTTT.